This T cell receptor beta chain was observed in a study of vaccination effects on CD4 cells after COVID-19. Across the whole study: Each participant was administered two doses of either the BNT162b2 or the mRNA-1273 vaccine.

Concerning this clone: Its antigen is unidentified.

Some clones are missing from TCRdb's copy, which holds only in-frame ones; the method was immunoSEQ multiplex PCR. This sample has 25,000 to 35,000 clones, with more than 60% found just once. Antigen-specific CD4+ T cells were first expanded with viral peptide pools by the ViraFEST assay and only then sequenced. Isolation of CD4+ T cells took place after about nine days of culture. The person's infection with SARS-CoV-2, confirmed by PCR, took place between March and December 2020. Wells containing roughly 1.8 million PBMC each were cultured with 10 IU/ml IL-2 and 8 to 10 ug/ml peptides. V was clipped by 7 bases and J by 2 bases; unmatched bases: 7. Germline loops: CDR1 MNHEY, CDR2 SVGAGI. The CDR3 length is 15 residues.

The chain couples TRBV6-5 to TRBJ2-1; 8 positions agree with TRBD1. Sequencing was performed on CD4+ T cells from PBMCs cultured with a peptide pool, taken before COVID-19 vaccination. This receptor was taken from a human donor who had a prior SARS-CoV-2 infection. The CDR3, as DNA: TGTGCCAGCACCGCCGGACAGGGCCCCTACAATGAGCAGTTCTTC. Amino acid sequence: CASTAGQGPYNEQFF.